Each of the 17 T cell receptor beta chains below was sequenced from the same sample in a study of OX40 agonist ivuxolimab in advanced cancers. This table comes from immunoSEQ multiplex PCR, and its TCRdb copy is limited to in-frame clones, with some not included. The sample consists of about 50,000 clones, approximately 89% of them appearing once. The starting material was CD4+ or CD8+ T cells sorted from blood, obtained in a trial of the OX40 agonist ivuxolimab. The receptors were gathered from an adult with an advanced solid tumor such as melanoma, head and neck, liver or kidney cancer.

The count of this clone is one. J is TRBJ1-1 and V is TRBV5-1; D call uncertain. Trimming removed 2 bases from V and 2 bases from J, with 4 bases in between. This CDR3 spans 12 amino acids. Germline V gene sequence: CDR1 SGHRS, CDR2 YFSETQ. CDR3: CASSFLNTEAFF. The CDR3 DNA reads as TGCGCCAGCAGCTTTTTAAACACTGAAGCTTTCTTT. Full variable domain (missing parts from reference TRBV5-1 and TRBJ1-1): KAGVTQTPRYLIKTRGQQVTLSCSPISGHRSVSWYQQTPGQGLQFLFEYFSETQRNKGNFPGRFSGRQFSNSRSEMNVSTLELGDSALYLCASSFLNTEAFFGQGTRLTVV.

This rearrangement joins TRBV20-1 to TRBJ2-7; D gene uncertain. This CDR3 contains 11 residues. V lost 1 base to trimming and J lost 5 bases, with 6 bases between them. Germline CDR1 DFQATT, CDR2 SNEGSKA (reference sequence). The CDR3 is CSARAPHEQYF. The CDR3 nucleotides are TGCAGTGCTAGAGCCCCACACGAGCAGTACTTC.

The rearrangement uses TRBV30 and TRBJ2-5; D is ambiguous. The V end lost 3 bases, the J end lost 5 bases, and 13 bases lay between the germline ends. CDR1 and CDR2 (germline): GTSNPN, SVGIG (reference sequence). The CDR3 consists of 13 residues. The CDR3 coding sequence is TGTGCCTGGAGCGCAGTTGCAGGTGAGACCCAGTACTTC. This translates into CAWSAVAGETQYF.

The chain links TRBV10-2 to TRBJ1-2, with D uncertain. This CDR3 region has 12 residues. CDR1 is WSHSY, CDR2 SAAADI, per germline. The V and J ends lost 1 base and 6 bases respectively, with 6 bases between them. The CDR3 region is CASSEYEDGYTF. The CDR3 DNA follows: TGCGCCAGCAGTGAGTATGAAGATGGCTACACCTTC.

This clone was observed a handful of times. This chain joins TRBV5-4 and TRBJ1-2; TRBD1 might be the D (6 bases). Germline V lookup: CDR1 SGHNT, CDR2 YYREEE (reference sequence). CDR3 size: 12 residues. V was cut by 3 bases and J by 6 bases, with 9 bases left in between. The CDR3 nucleotides read TGTGCCAGCAGCTACAGGGAGGATGGCTACACCTTC. This translates into CASSYREDGYTF.

The count of this clone is one. The chain employs TRBV19 and TRBJ2-3, with a possible D match to TRBD1 (6 bases). V lost 3 bases to trimming and J lost 6 bases, with 16 bases between them. The CDR3 is 15 amino acids. The V gene's germline CDR1 is LNHDA and CDR2 SQIVND (reference sequence). In nucleotides, the CDR3 is TGTGCCAGTAGTATGGGCGCAGGGGCCCCCGATACGCAGTATTTT. This encodes CASSMGAGAPDTQYF.

The V call is TRBV5-5, the J call TRBJ2-7; 7 bases agree with TRBD1. Germline CDR1 is SGHKS and CDR2 is YYEKEE (reference sequence). The CDR3 is made up of 14 amino acids. Unmatched junction bases numbered 8, after V lost 6 bases and J lost 2 bases. The DNA for the CDR3 is TGTGCCAGCACCGGACAGGAGGAGACCTACGAGCAGTACGTC. Protein sequence: CASTGQEETYEQYV.

The chain combines TRBV7-9 with TRBJ1-4, with D possibly matching TRBD1 (6 bases). This CDR3 is 13 amino acids long. V was trimmed by 2 bases and J by 6 bases, leaving 7 bases between them. Per germline, CDR1 SEHNR and CDR2 FQNEAQ (reference sequence). CDR3 protein: CASSLPGDEKLFF. Here the CDR3 DNA reads TGTGCCAGCAGCTTACCAGGGGATGAAAAACTGTTTTTT.

V usage is TRBV7-6 and J usage is TRBJ2-1, with D unclear. The V gene's germline CDR1 is SGHVS and CDR2 FNYEAQ. The CDR3 is 12 residues long. Trimming cost V 1 base and J 12 bases, with 10 bases left between them. The CDR3 spells CASSLEGHGQFF. DNA for the CDR3: TGTGCCAGCAGCTTAGAAGGCCACGGGCAGTTCTTC.

The J gene is TRBJ1-3, the V gene TRBV7-6, with TRBD1 as a possible D gene (5 bases). Trimming removed 3 bases from V and 4 bases from J, with 13 bases in between. This CDR3 spans 15 amino acids. CDR1 and CDR2 (germline): SGHVS, FNYEAQ. DNA for the CDR3: TGTGCCAGCAGCTTGGGGCCAGGGCCCGGAAACACCATATATTTT. This encodes CASSLGPGPGNTIYF. Variable domain in full (rest from reference TRBV7-6 and TRBJ1-3): GAGVSQSPRYKVTKRGQDVALRCDPISGHVSLYWYRQALGQGPEFLTYFNYEAQQDKSGLPNDRFSAERPEGSISTLTIQRTEQRDSAMYRCASSLGPGPGNTIYFGEGSWLTVV.

V and J are TRBV7-3 and TRBJ2-1; 12 nucleotides match TRBD2. Germline V CDR1 and CDR2: SGHTA, FQGTGA. The CDR3 is made up of 15 amino acids. After removal of 5 bases from V and 8 bases from J, the junction contained 7 bases not matched to a gene. The CDR3 reads CASSRGLAGSDEQFF. In DNA form, the CDR3 reads TGTGCCAGCAGCCGGGGACTAGCGGGCTCGGATGAGCAGTTCTTC.

V and J are TRBV27 and TRBJ2-7; 12 bases line up with TRBD2. The J segment lost 3 bases and the V segment lost 5 bases, leaving 2 bases of the junction unmatched. The germline CDR1 and CDR2 sequences are MNHEY and SMNVEV (reference sequence). The CDR3 consists of 14 residues. The CDR3, as DNA: TGTGCCAGCAGTCAGACTAGCGGGAGCTACGAGCAGTACTTC. Translated, it gives CASSQTSGSYEQYF.

The chain employs TRBV7-8 and TRBJ2-3, with 7 bases aligning to TRBD2. Germline V gene sequence: CDR1 SGHVS, CDR2 FQNEAQ. V shed 10 bases, J shed 3 bases, and the junction held 13 bases outside the gene matches. The CDR3 has 15 amino acids. The CDR3: CATRSGGMETDTQYF. The CDR3 nucleotides read TGTGCCACCAGGTCCGGGGGGATGGAGACAGATACGCAGTATTTT.

The chain employs TRBV5-1 and TRBJ1-1; 7 bases are a match to TRBD1. V shed 1 base, J shed 1 base, and the junction held 4 bases outside the gene matches. CDR1 SGHRS and CDR2 YFSETQ come from the germline V gene. This CDR3 region has 15 residues. As DNA, the CDR3 is TGCGCCAGCAGCTTGTACAGGGGTTCGAACACTGAAGCTTTCTTT. Protein sequence: CASSLYRGSNTEAFF.

V usage is TRBV5-1 and J usage is TRBJ2-2, with TRBD1 matching over 9 bases. Looked up from germline, CDR1 is SGHRS and CDR2 is YFSETQ. The CDR3 extends over 16 amino acids. V lost 5 bases and J lost 5; bases outside the gene matches: 10. CDR3 bases: TGCGCCAGCAGTTCAGTTTCCGGGACAGGGACCGGGGAGCTGTTTTTT. Encoded protein: CASSSVSGTGTGELFF.

This chain joins TRBV7-6 and TRBJ1-4; D uncertain. Germline V lookup: CDR1 SGHVS, CDR2 FNYEAQ. The CDR3 totals 11 residues. V lost 8 bases and J 6 bases, leaving 7 bases between the germline ends. CDR3 sequence (DNA): TGTGCCAGCGGAATGGATGAAAAACTGTTTTTT. Its protein product is CASGMDEKLFF.

This sequence joins TRBV9 and TRBJ2-7; D possibly corresponds to TRBD2 (6 bases). There are 14 residues in the CDR3. V was trimmed by 0 bases and J by 6 bases, leaving 13 bases between them. Germline V CDR1 and CDR2: SGDLS, YYNGEE. The CDR3 reads CASSVGGGTGEQYF. DNA of the CDR3: TGTGCCAGCAGCGTAGGGGGCGGGACGGGCGAGCAGTACTTC.